The clone carrying this T cell receptor (beta chain) has a handful of counts. Its antigen is not identified. The data originate from a study of cytomegalovirus exposure and HLA in healthy donors. The CDR3 covers 16 residues. Trimming removed 3 bases from V and 2 bases from J, with 14 bases in between. Per germline, CDR1 GTSNPN and CDR2 SVGIG (reference sequence). Whole-study findings and limits: What a later analysis reportedly showed was that an Asian-associated ancestry cluster had fewer N-insertions than the approximately 700-donor mean. In a later analysis, V- and J-gene trimming of beta chains associated with a DCLRE1C missense variant, replicated independently.

Vbeta (60) and Jbeta (13) primers were used in the PCR. Sequenced by immunoSEQ multiplex PCR; TCRdb stores in-frame clones only, minus some. Of around 130,000 clones listed, roughly 9% are singletons. This sequence originates from a woman in her forties in good health and CMV-seropositive. What was sequenced was PBMCs. The rearrangement uses TRBV30 and TRBJ1-6, with no clear D. For the CDR3, the DNA is TGTGCCTGGAGGTACCCGAGATTCCCCTATAATTCACCCCTCCACTTT. This sequence encodes CAWRYPRFPYNSPLHF.